Presented here are 3 T cell receptor beta chains from one specimen sequenced in a study of human T cells and chemical hapten exposure (TCRdb year 2021). The protocol used for the library was RACE. The data were produced on a NextSeq 500. TCRdb trimmed the raw reads at Q25, called clones with MiXCR and kept productive beta chains. Each record represents a unique CDR3 protein, reported with the most common genes and DNA among its rows. This sample lists more than 100,000 distinct CDR3 sequences; approximately 13% were detected once. Around 2.8% of the sample is held by the ten biggest clonotypes. In light of the paper, this sample's time point label describes: pre-sensitization, week 0. The treatment or condition label here, explained by the study, means: therapeutic diphenylcyclopropenone sensitization with weekly scalp DPC. The source was whole blood, collected in connection with sensitization to the hapten diphenylcyclopropenone (DPC). These receptors all stem from a woman aged 18-29 years with alopecia areata. Some clones in this sample may be carry-over from other donors' samples.

This clonotype was recorded a few times. The V and J genes are TRBV7-6 and TRBJ1-6; 9 nucleotides align to TRBD1. The CDR3 runs to 16 residues. The germline V gene has CDR1 SGHVS and CDR2 FNYEAQ. V shed 6 bases and J 3 bases; nucleotides not matched to a gene: 6. CDR3 sequence reads: CASSLQGAGYNSPLHF. Here the CDR3 DNA reads TGTGCCAGCAGTCTACAGGGGGCCGGCTATAATTCACCCCTCCACTTT.

Notes on this clonotype: With a much larger clone just one base away, this may be a read error. The chain employs TRBV20-1 and TRBJ2-7; 11 bases fit TRBD1. Germline V lookup: CDR1 DFQATT, CDR2 SNEGSKA (reference sequence). The CDR3 covers 14 residues. Trimming took 7 bases from V and 3 from J; bases not matched to a gene: 8. CDR3 in amino acids: CSVPGQGVIYEQYF. CDR3 bases: TGCAGTGTTCCGGGACAGGGGGTAATCTACGAGCAGTACTTC.

The gene calls are TRBV3-1 and TRBJ2-4; TRBD2 aligns across 8 bases. The V segment lost 4 bases and the J segment 2 bases; nucleotides outside the gene matches: 4. Germline CDR1 is LGHDT and CDR2 is YNNKEL (reference sequence). The CDR3 is 15 residues long. The CDR3 DNA sequence: TGTGCCAGCAGCCTTCGGGGGGGCCCCAAAAACATTCAGTACTTC. Its translation: CASSLRGGPKNIQYF.